Listed below are T cell receptor beta chains from one sample, sequenced in a study of cytomegalovirus exposure and HLA in healthy donors. Some clones are missing from TCRdb's copy, which holds only in-frame ones; the method was immunoSEQ multiplex PCR. The table lists 140,000 to 150,000 clones, around 77% of them singletons, with less than 8% in the top ten. The material sequenced was PBMCs. The receptor set was obtained from a woman between 35 and 50 years old in good health and CMV-seropositive. CDR3s include the opening cysteine and the closing phenylalanine or tryptophan. A D gene is named only where the DNA matches it firmly. Clone size, where shown, is once, few, many, or a class for clones that have expanded.

TGTGCCAGCAGTTACGCGGGAACCTTTCGGGTCCTCCACTTT	CASSYAGTFRVLHF	once	TRBV6-6	TRBJ1-6	-
TGTGCTAGTGGCAGGTGGGCGCCCGAGCATTTT	CASGRWAPEHF	-	TRBV12-5	TRBJ1-5	-
TGCGCCAGCTGTCAAGGGGTAGGAAACACCATATATTTT	CASCQGVGNTIYF	-	TRBV10-2	TRBJ1-3	-
TGTGCCAGCAGTCTGGGCCCGGGGGATCAGCCCCAGCATTTT	CASSLGPGDQPQHF	-	TRBV2	TRBJ1-5	-
TGTGCCAGCAGGCCCCCAAGCGGGGGGGCTGATACGCAGTATTTT	CASRPPSGGADTQYF	-	TRBV11-2	TRBJ2-3	TRBD2
TGTGCCTCCAGGCAGTTCGAGGGGACAAGGGGCGGCTACACCTTC	CASRQFEGTRGGYTF	-	TRBV19	TRBJ1-2	-
TGTGCCAGCAGTTACTCGATTGCGGGGGAAGAGACCCAGTACTTC	CASSYSIAGEETQYF	-	TRBV6-5	TRBJ2-5	TRBD2
TGTGCCAGCAGACAGGGGCTCGCCACCGGGGAGCTGTTTTTT	CASRQGLATGELFF	once	TRBV2	TRBJ2-2	TRBD1
TGTGCCAGCAGCACAGAGGGCTACACTGAAGCTTTCTTT	CASSTEGYTEAFF	-	TRBV11-2	TRBJ1-1	-
TGTGCCAGCAGTTTAGCGGAACGGGGCACTGAAGCTTTCTTT	CASSLAERGTEAFF	-	TRBV27	TRBJ1-1	-
TGTGCCAGCATCACTCTGGGGGGGGAGAACACCGGGGAGCTGTTTTTT	CASITLGGENTGELFF	-	TRBV28	TRBJ2-2	TRBD2
TGCGCCAGCAGCTTAGGTACAGCCTATGGCTACACCTTC	CASSLGTAYGYTF	few	TRBV5-1	TRBJ1-2	-
TGTGCCAGCAGCGTAGGACTAGCGGGGCCAGATACGCAGTATTTT	CASSVGLAGPDTQYF	-	TRBV9	TRBJ2-3	TRBD2
TGTGCCAGCAGACTACGACAGGGGGCAGGCGTGACCCAGTACTTC	CASRLRQGAGVTQYF	-	TRBV7-2	TRBJ2-5	TRBD1